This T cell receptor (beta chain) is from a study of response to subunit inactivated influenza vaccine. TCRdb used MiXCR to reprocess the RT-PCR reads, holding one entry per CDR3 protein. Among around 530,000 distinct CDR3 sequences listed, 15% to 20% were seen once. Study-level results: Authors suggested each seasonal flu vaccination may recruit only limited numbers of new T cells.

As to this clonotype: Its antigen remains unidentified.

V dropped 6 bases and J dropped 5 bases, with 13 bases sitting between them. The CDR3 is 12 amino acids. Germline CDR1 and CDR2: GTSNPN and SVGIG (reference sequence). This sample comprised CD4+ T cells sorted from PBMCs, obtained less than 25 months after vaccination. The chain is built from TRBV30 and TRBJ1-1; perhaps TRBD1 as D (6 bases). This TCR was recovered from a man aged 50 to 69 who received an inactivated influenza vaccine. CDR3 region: CACGTGKTEAFF. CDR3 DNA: TGTGCCTGTGGAACAGGGAAGACTGAAGCTTTCTTT.